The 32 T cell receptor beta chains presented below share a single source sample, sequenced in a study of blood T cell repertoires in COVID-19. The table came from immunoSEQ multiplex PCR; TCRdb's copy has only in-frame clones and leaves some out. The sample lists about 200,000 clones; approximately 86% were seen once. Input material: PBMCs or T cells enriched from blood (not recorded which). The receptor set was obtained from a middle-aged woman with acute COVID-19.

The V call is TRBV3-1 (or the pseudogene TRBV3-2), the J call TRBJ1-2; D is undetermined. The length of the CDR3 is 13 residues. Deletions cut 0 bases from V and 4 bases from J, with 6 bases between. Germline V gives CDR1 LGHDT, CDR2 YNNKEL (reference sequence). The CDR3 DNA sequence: TGTGCCAGCAGCCAAGATCCCGTCTATGGCTACACCTTC. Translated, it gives CASSQDPVYGYTF.

The CDR3 nucleotides read TGTGCCAGCAGCTTAGTGGCGGGAGGTGCCTACAATGAGCAGTTCTTC. Protein product: CASSLVAGGAYNEQFF. The V gene is TRBV7-7, the J gene TRBJ2-1; 8 bases align to TRBD2. The junction had 4 bases not matched to a gene; V was cut back by 1 base and J by 2 bases. The CDR3 spans 16 residues. CDR1 is SSHAT and CDR2 is FNYEAQ in the germline V gene (reference sequence).

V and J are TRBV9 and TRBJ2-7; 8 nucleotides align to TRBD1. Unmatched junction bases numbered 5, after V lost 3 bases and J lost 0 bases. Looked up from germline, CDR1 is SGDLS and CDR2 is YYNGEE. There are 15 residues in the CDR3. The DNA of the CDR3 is TGTGCCAGCAGCGCCGGGACAGGTTTCTCCTACGAGCAGTACTTC. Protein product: CASSAGTGFSYEQYF. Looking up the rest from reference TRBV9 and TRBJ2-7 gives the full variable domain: DSGVTQTPKHLITATGQRVTLRCSPRSGDLSVYWYQQSLDQGLQFLIQYYNGEERAKGNILERFSAQQFPDLHSELNLSSLELGDSALYFCASSAGTGFSYEQYFGPGTRLTVT.

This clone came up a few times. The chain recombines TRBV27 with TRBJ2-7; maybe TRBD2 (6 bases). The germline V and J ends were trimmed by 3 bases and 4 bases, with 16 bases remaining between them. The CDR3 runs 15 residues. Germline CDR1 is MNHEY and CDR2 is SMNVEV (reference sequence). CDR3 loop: CASSFNVGRSYEQYF. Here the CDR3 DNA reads TGTGCCAGCAGTTTCAATGTCGGGAGATCTTACGAGCAGTACTTC.

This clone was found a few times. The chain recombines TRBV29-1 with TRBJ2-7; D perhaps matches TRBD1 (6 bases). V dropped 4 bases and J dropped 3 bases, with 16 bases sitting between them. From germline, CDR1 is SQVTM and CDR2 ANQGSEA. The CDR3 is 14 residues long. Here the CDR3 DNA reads TGCAGCGTTGGGGGGCTAGCAGTAGGCTACGAGCAGTACTTC. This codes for CSVGGLAVGYEQYF.

The CDR3 DNA follows: TGTGCCAGCAGTTATCTACGACAGGTGGGCCTCTCCTACGAGCAGTACTTC. Encoded protein: CASSYLRQVGLSYEQYF. The chain joins TRBV6-2 or TRBV6-3 to TRBJ2-7, with D tentatively TRBD1 (6 bases). Trimming removed 3 bases from V and 0 bases from J, with 18 bases in between. Germline lookup yields CDR1 MNHEY and CDR2 SVGEGT. CDR3 length: 17 amino acids.

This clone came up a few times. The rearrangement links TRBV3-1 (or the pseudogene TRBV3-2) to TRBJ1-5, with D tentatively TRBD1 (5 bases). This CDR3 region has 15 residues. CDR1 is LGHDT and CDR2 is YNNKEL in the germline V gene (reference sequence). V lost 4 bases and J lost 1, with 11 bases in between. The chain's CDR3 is CASSPDRVSNQPQHF. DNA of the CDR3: TGTGCCAGCAGCCCCGACAGAGTAAGCAATCAGCCCCAGCATTTT.

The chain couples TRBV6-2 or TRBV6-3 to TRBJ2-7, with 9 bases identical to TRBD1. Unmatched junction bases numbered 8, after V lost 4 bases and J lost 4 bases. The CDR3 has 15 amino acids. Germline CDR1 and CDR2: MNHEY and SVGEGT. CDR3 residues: CASSWSPGQGYEQYF. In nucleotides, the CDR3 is TGTGCCAGCAGTTGGTCCCCGGGACAGGGTTACGAGCAGTACTTC.

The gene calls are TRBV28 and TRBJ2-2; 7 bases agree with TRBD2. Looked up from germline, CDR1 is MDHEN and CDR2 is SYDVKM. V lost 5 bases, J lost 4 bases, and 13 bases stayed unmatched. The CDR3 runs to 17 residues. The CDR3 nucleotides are TGTGCCAGCAGTAAAAACTTAGGACTAGTAGGCACCGGGGAGCTGTTTTTT. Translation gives CASSKNLGLVGTGELFF.

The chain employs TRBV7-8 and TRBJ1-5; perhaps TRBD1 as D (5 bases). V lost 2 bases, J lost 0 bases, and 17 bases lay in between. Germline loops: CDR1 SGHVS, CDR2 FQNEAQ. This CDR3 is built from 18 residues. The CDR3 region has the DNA TGTGCCAGCAGCTTACACCCTAGGGGCGTCCTTAGCAATCAGCCCCAGCATTTT. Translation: CASSLHPRGVLSNQPQHF. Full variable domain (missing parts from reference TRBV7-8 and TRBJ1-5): GAGVSQSPRYKVAKRGQDVALRCDPISGHVSLFWYQQALGQGPEFLTYFQNEAQLDKSGLPSDRFFAERPEGSVSTLKIQRTQQEDSAVYLCASSLHPRGVLSNQPQHFGDGTRLSIL.

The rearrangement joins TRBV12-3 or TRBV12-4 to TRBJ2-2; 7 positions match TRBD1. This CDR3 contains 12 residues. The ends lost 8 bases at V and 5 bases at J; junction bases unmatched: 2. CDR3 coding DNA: TGTGCCAGCGGCAGGGGGACCGGGGAGCTGTTTTTT. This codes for CASGRGTGELFF.

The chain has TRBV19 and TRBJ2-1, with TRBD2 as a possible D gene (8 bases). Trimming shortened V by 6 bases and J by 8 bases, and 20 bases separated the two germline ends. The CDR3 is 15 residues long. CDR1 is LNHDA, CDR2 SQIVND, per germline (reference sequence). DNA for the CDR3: TGTGCCAGTAGACCAGGGGGACTAGGAGGCGATGAGCAGTTCTTC. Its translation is CASRPGGLGGDEQFF.

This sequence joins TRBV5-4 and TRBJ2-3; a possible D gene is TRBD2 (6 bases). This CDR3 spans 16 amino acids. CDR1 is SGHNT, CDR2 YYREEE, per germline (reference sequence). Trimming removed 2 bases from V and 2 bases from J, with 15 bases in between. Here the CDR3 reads CASSFDGRELTDTQYF. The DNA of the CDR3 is TGTGCCAGCAGCTTCGACGGGAGAGAACTCACAGATACGCAGTATTTT. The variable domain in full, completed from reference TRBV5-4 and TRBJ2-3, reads ETGVTQSPTHLIKTRGQQVTLRCSSQSGHNTVSWYQQALGQGPQFIFQYYREEENGRGNFPPRFSGLQFPNYSSELNVNALELDDSALYLCASSFDGRELTDTQYFGPGTRLTVL.

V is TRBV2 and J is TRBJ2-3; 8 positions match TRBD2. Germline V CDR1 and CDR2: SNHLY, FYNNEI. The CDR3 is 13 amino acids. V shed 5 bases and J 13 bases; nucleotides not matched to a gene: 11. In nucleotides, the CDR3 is TGTGCCAGCAGTCCCTTACAGCGGGAGTTGAAGTATTTT. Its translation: CASSPLQRELKYF.

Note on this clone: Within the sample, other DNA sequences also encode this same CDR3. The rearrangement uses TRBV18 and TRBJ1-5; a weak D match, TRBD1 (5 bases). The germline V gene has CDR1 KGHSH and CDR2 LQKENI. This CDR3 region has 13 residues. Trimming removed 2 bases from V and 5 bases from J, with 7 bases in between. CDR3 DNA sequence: TGTGCCAGCTCACCAGGGGCTGATCAGCCCCAGCATTTT. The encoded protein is CASSPGADQPQHF. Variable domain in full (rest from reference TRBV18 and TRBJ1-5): NAGVMQNPRHLVRRRGQEARLRCSPMKGHSHVYWYRQLPEEGLKFMVYLQKENIIDESGMPKERFSAEFPKEGPSILRIQQVVRGDSAAYFCASSPGADQPQHFGDGTRLSIL.

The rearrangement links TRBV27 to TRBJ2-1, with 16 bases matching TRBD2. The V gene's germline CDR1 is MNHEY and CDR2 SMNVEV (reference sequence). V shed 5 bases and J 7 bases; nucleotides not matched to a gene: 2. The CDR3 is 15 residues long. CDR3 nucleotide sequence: TGTGCCAGCAGTCAGGGACTAGCGGGAGGGAATGAGCAGTTCTTC. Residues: CASSQGLAGGNEQFF.

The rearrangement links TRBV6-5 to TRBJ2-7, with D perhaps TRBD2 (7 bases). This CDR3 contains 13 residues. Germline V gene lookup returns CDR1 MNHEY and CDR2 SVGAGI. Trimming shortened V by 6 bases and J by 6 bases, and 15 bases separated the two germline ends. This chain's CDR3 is CASSAGEGLEQYF. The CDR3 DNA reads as TGTGCCAGCAGCGCAGGGGAGGGGCTCGAGCAGTACTTC.

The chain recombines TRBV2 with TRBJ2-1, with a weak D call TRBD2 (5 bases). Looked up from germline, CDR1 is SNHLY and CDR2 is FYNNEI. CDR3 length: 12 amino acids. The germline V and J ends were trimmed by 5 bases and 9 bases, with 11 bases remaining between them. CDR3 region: CASSLAGGEQFF. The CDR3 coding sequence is TGTGCCAGCAGTCTAGCCGGAGGTGAGCAGTTCTTC. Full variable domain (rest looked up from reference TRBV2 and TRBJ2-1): EPEVTQTPSHQVTQMGQEVILRCVPISNHLYFYWYRQILGQKVEFLVSFYNNEISEKSEIFDDQFSVERPDGSNFTLKIRSTKLEDSAMYFCASSLAGGEQFFGPGTRLTVL.

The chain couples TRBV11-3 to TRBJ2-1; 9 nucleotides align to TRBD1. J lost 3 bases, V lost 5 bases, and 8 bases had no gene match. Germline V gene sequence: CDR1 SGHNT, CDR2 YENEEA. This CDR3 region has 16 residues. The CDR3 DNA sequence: TGTGCCAGCAGCCAGCCGACAGGGGGGGTCTACAATGAGCAGTTCTTC. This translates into CASSQPTGGVYNEQFF.

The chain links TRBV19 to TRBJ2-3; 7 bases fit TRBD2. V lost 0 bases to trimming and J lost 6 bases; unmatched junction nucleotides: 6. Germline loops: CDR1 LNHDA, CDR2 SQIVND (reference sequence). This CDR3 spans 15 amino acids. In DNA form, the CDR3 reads TGTGCCAGTAGTATAGATCTTGGGGGGGAGGATACGCAGTATTTT. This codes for CASSIDLGGEDTQYF.

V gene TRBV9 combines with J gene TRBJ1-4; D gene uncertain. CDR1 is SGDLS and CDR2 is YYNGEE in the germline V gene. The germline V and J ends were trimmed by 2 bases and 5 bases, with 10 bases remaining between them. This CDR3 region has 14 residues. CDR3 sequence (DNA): TGTGCCAGCAGCGTGGCTTTAAAAAATGAAAAACTGTTTTTT. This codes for CASSVALKNEKLFF.

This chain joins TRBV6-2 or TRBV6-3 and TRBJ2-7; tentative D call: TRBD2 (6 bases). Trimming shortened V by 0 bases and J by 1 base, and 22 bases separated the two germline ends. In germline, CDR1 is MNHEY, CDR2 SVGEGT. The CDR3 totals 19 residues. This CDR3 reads CASSYSSGEWASASYEQYF. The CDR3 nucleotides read TGTGCCAGCAGTTACTCTTCGGGGGAGTGGGCTAGCGCGTCCTACGAGCAGTACTTC.

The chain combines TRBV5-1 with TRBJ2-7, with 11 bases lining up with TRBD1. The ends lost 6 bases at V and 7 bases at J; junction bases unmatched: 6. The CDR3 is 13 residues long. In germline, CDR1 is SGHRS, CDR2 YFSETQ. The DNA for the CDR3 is TGCGCCAGCAATGGACAGGGGGCCTGGGAGCAGTACTTC. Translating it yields CASNGQGAWEQYF.

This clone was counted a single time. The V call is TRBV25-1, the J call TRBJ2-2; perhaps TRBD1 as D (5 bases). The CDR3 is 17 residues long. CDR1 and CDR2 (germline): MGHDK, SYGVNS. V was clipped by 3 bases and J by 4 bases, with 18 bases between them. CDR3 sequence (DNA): TGTGCCAGCAGTGAGTTTGAGACAGTTCGACTCACCGGGGAGCTGTTTTTT. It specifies CASSEFETVRLTGELFF.

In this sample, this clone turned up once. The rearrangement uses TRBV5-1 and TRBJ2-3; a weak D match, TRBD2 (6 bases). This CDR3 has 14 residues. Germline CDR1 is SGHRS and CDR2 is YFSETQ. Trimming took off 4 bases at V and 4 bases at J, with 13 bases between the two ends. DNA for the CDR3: TGCGCCAGCAGCACAAACCGGGACTCAGATACGCAGTATTTT. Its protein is CASSTNRDSDTQYF.

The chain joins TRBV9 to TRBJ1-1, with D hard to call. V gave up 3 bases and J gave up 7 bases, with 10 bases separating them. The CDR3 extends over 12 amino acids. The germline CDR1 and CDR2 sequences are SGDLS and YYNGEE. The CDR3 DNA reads TGTGCCAGCAGCGGTACGGGTGGTGAAGCTTTCTTT. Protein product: CASSGTGGEAFF.

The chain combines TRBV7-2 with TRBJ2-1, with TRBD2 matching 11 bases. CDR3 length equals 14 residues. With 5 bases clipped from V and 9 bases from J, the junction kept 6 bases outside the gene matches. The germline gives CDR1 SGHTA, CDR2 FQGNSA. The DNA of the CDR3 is TGTGCCAGCAGCCCCACTAGCGGGAGTGCTGAGCAGTTCTTC. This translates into CASSPTSGSAEQFF.

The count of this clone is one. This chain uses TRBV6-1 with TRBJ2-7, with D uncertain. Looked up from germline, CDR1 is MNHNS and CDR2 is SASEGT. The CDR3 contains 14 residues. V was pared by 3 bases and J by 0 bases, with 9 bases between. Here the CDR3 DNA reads TGTGCCAGCAGTGAGTCCTATAGCTCCTACGAGCAGTACTTC. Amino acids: CASSESYSSYEQYF.

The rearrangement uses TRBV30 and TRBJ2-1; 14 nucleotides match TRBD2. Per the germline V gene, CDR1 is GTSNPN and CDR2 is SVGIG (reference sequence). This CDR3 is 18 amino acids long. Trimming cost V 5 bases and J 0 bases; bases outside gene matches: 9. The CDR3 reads CAWGGPGTSGSSYNEQFF. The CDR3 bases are TGTGCCTGGGGGGGCCCCGGGACTAGCGGGAGCTCCTACAATGAGCAGTTCTTC.

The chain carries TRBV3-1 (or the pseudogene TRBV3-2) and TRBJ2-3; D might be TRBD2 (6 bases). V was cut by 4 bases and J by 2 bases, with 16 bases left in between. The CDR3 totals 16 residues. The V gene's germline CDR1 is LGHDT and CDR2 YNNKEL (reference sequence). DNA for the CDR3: TGTGCCAGCAGCCCCCGGAGGGCGGCCGACACAGATACGCAGTATTTT. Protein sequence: CASSPRRAADTDTQYF.

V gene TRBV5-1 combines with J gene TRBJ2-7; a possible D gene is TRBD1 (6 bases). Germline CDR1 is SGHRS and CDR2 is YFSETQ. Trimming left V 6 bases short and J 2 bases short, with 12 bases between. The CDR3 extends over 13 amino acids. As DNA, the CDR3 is TGCGCCAGCACAGCAGGGGACCCCTACGAGCAGTACTTC. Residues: CASTAGDPYEQYF. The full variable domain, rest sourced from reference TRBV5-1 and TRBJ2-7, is KAGVTQTPRYLIKTRGQQVTLSCSPISGHRSVSWYQQTPGQGLQFLFEYFSETQRNKGNFPGRFSGRQFSNSRSEMNVSTLELGDSALYLCASTAGDPYEQYFGPGTRLTVT.

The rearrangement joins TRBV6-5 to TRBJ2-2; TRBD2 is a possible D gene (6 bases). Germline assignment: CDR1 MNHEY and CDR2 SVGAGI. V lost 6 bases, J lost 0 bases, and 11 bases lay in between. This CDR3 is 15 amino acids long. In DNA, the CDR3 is TGTGCCAGCAGGGGGGACTTTTCGAACACCGGGGAGCTGTTTTTT. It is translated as CASRGDFSNTGELFF.